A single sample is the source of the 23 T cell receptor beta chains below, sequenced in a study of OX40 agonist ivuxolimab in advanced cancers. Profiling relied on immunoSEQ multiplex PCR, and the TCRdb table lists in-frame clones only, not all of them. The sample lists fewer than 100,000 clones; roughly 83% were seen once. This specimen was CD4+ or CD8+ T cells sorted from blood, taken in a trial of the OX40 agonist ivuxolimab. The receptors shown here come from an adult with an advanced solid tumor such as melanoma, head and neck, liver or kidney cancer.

CDR3 residues: CASSRRGEGQPQHF. The CDR3, as DNA: TGTGCCAGCAGTCGACGGGGAGAAGGGCAGCCCCAGCATTTT. V is TRBV5-6 and J is TRBJ1-5; D is unclear. The length of the CDR3 is 14 residues. V lost 5 bases and J lost 7, with 16 bases in between. Germline lookup yields CDR1 SGHDT and CDR2 YYEEEE.

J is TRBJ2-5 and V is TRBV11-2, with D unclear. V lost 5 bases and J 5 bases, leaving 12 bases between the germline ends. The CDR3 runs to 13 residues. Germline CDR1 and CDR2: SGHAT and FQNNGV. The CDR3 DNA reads TGTGCCAGCAGCCCGGACGCCGGGGAGACCCAGTACTTC. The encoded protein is CASSPDAGETQYF.

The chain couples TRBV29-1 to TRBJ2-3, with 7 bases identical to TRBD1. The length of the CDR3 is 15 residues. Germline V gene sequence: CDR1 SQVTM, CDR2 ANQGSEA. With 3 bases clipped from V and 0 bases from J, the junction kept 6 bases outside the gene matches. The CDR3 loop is CSVERQGHSTDTQYF. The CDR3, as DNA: TGCAGCGTTGAGAGACAGGGCCATAGCACAGATACGCAGTATTTT.

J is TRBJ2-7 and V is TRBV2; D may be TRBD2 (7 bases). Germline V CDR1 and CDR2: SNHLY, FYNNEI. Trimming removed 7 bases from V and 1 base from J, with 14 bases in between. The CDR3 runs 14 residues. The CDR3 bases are TGTGCCAGCACTTGGGGAGGGGGTTCCTACGAGCAGTACTTC. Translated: CASTWGGGSYEQYF. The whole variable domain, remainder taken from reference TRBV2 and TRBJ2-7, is EPEVTQTPSHQVTQMGQEVILRCVPISNHLYFYWYRQILGQKVEFLVSFYNNEISEKSEIFDDQFSVERPDGSNFTLKIRSTKLEDSAMYFCASTWGGGSYEQYFGPGTRLTVT.

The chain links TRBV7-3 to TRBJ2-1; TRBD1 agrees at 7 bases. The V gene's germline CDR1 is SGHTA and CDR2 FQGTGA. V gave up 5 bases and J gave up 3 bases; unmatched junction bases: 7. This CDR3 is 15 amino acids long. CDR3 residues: CASSASGTDYNEQFF. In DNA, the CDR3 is TGTGCCAGCAGCGCCTCCGGGACAGACTACAATGAGCAGTTCTTC.

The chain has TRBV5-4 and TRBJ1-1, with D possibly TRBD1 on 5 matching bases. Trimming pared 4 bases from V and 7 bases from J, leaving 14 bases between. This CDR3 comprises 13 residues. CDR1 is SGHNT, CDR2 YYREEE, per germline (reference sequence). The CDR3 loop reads CASSRPPGGEAFF. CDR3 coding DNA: TGTGCCAGCAGCCGACCGCCTGGGGGTGAAGCTTTCTTT.

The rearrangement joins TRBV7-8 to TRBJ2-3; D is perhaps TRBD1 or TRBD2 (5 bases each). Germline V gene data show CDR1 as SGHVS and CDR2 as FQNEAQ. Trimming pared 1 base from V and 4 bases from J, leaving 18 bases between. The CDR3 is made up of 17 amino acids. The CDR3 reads CASSLVGGGRTADTQYF. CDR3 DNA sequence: TGTGCCAGCAGCTTAGTGGGTGGGGGTAGGACGGCAGATACGCAGTATTTT.

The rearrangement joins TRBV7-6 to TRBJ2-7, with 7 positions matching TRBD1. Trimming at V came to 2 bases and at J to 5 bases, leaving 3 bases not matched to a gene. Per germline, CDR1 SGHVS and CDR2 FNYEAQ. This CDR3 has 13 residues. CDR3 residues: CASSLTQGDEQYF. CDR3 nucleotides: TGTGCCAGCAGCTTAACCCAGGGGGACGAGCAGTACTTC. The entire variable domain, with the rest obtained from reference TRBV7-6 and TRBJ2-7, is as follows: GAGVSQSPRYKVTKRGQDVALRCDPISGHVSLYWYRQALGQGPEFLTYFNYEAQQDKSGLPNDRFSAERPEGSISTLTIQRTEQRDSAMYRCASSLTQGDEQYFGPGTRLTVT.

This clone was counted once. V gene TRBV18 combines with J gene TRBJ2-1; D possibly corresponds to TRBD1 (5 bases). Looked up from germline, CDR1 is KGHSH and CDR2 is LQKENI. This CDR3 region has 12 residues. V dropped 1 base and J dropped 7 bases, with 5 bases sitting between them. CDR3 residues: CASSPQGNEQFF. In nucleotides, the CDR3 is TGTGCCAGCTCACCACAGGGGAATGAGCAGTTCTTC.

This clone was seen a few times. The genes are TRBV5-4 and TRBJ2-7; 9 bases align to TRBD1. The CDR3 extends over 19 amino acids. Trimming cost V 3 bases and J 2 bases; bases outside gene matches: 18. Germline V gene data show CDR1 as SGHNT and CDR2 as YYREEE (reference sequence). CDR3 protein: CASSSGGATRGTGTYEQYF. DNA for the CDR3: TGTGCCAGCAGCTCCGGAGGAGCGACCAGGGGGACAGGGACCTACGAGCAGTACTTC.

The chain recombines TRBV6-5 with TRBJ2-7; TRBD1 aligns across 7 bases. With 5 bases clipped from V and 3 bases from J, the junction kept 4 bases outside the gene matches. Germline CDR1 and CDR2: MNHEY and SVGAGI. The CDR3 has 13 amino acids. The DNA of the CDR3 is TGTGCCAGCAGTGGGACAGCCAACTACGAGCAGTACTTC. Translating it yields CASSGTANYEQYF.

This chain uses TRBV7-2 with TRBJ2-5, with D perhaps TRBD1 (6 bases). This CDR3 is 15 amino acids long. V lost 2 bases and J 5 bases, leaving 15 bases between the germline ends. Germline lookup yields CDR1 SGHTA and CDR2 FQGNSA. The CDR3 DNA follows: TGTGCCAGCAGCTTAAGTGTGGGGGCCTGGGAGACCCAGTACTTC. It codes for CASSLSVGAWETQYF.

CDR3 in DNA: TGTGCCAGCAGCTTGGATCGGCCGGACGAGCAGTACTTC. As protein: CASSLDRPDEQYF. The chain has TRBV5-6 and TRBJ2-7, with D uncertain. The germline gives CDR1 SGHDT, CDR2 YYEEEE. The CDR3 totals 13 residues. V dropped 0 bases and J dropped 5 bases, with 9 bases sitting between them.

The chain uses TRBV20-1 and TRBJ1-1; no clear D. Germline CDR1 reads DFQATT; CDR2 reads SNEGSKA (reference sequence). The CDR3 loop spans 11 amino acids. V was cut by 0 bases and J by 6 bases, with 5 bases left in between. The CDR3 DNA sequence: TGCAGTGCTAGAGATCGAGCTGAAGCTTTCTTT. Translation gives CSARDRAEAFF.

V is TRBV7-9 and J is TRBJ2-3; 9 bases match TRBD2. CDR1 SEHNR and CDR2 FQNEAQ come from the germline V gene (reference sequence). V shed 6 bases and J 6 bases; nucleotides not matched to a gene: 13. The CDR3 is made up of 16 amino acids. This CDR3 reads CASRPDLREGRDTQYF. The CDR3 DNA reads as TGTGCCAGCAGGCCCGATCTGCGGGAGGGCCGGGATACGCAGTATTTT.

The CDR3: CASSLGGASGNTIYF. The CDR3 coding sequence is TGTGCCAGCAGTCTGGGTGGAGCATCTGGAAACACCATATATTTT. The V gene is TRBV7-2, the J gene TRBJ1-3, with no clear D. Germline lookup yields CDR1 SGHTA and CDR2 FQGNSA. Trimming removed 6 bases from V and 1 base from J, with 13 bases in between. This CDR3 has 15 amino acids.

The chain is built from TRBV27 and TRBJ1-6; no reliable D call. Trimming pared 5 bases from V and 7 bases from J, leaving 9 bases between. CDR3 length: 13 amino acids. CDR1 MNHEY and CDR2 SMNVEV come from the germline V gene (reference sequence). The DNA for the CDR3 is TGTGCCAGCAGTGACATGGTAAATTCACCCCTCCACTTT. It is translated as CASSDMVNSPLHF.

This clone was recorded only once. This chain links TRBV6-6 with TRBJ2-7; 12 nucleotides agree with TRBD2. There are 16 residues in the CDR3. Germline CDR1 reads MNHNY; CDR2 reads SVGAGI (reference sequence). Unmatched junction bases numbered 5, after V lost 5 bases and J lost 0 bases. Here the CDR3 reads CASSRTSGVSSYEQYF. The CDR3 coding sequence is TGTGCCAGCAGTCGGACTAGCGGGGTTAGCTCCTACGAGCAGTACTTC.

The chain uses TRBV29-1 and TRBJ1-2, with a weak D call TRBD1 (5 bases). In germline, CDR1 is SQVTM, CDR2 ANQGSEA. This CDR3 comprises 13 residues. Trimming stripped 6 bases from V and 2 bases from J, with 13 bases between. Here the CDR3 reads CSVDSFPNYGYTF. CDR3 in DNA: TGCAGCGTCGACAGTTTCCCAAACTATGGCTACACCTTC. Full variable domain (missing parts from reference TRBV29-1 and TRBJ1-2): SAVISQKPSRDICQRGTSLTIQCQVDSQVTMMFWYRQQPGQSLTLIATANQGSEATYESGFVIDKFPISRPNLTFSTLTVSNMSPEDSSIYLCSVDSFPNYGYTFGSGTRLTVV.

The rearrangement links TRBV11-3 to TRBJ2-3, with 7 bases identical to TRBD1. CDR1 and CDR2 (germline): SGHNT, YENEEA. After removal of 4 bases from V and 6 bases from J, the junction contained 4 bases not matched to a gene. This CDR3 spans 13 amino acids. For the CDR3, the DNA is TGTGCCAGCAGCTCAGGGACAGTGGATACGCAGTATTTT. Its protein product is CASSSGTVDTQYF.

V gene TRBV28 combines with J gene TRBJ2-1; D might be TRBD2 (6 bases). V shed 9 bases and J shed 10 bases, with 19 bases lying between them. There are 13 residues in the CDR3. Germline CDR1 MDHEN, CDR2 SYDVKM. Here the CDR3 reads CASPAGPIREQFF. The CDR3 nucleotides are TGTGCCAGTCCCGCGGGGCCCATCAGAGAGCAGTTCTTC. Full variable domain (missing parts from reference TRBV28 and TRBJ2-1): DVKVTQSSRYLVKRTGEKVFLECVQDMDHENMFWYRQDPGLGLRLIYFSYDVKMKEKGDIPEGYSVSREKKERFSLILESASTNQTSMYLCASPAGPIREQFFGPGTRLTVL.

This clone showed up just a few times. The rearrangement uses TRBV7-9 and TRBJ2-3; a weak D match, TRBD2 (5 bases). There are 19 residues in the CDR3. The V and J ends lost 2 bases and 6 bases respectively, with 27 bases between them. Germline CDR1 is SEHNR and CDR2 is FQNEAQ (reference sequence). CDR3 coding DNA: TGTGCCAGCAGCTTAACTGGTACTTTCGGGGAGCGGCCGTGGGATACGCAGTATTTT. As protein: CASSLTGTFGERPWDTQYF. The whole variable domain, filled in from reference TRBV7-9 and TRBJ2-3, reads DTGVSQNPRHKITKRGQNVTFRCDPISEHNRLYWYRQTLGQGPEFLTYFQNEAQLEKSRLLSDRFSAERPKGSFSTLEIQRTEQGDSAMYLCASSLTGTFGERPWDTQYFGPGTRLTVL.

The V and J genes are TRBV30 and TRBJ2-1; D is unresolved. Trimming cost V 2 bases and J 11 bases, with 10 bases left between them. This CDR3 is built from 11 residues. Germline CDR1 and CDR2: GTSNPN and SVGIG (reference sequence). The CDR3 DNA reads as TGTGCCTGGAGTCCCAAGCACCAGCAGTTCTTC. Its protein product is CAWSPKHQQFF.